Below, 20 T cell receptor beta chains from the same sample are listed, as sequenced in a study of blood T cell repertoires in COVID-19. Only in-frame clones appear in the TCRdb table, and some are missing; sequencing was by immunoSEQ multiplex PCR. The sample contains under 150,000 clones, about 87% of which appear only once. The material sequenced was PBMCs or T cells enriched from blood (not recorded which). The receptors come from a middle-aged man in a cohort exposed to, infected with or recovered from COVID-19 (not recorded which).

The chain links TRBV18 to TRBJ2-7; the D gene is possibly TRBD2 (5 bases). The germline gives CDR1 KGHSH, CDR2 LQKENI. This CDR3 region has 15 residues. V was shortened by 6 bases and J by 3 bases, with 18 bases between the two germline ends. The CDR3, as DNA: TGTGCCAGCTCGTTGGAGGCGGGTCCCTTCTACGAGCAGTACTTC. Translation gives CASSLEAGPFYEQYF.

This clone was observed a handful of times. The chain employs TRBV12-3 or TRBV12-4 and TRBJ1-1; a weak D match, TRBD1 (6 bases). Trimming took 1 base from V and 7 from J, leaving 10 bases between them. This CDR3 region has 13 residues. The CDR3 protein is CASSLVMDSEAFF. As DNA, the CDR3 is TGTGCCAGCAGTTTAGTAATGGACAGTGAAGCTTTCTTT.

The V and J genes are TRBV19 and TRBJ1-2; D gene ambiguous. Trimming stripped 7 bases from V and 2 bases from J, with 20 bases between. CDR1 and CDR2 (germline): LNHDA, SQIVND (reference sequence). This CDR3 contains 16 residues. CDR3 sequence (DNA): TGTGCCAGTACCCCCCCTCAGGCCCAACCCAACTATGGCTACACCTTC. It encodes CASTPPQAQPNYGYTF.

V is TRBV29-1 and J is TRBJ2-1; TRBD2 aligns across 13 bases. CDR1 SQVTM and CDR2 ANQGSEA come from the germline V gene. This CDR3 spans 15 amino acids. The junction had 10 bases not matched to a gene; V was cut back by 6 bases and J by 8 bases. The CDR3 loop is CSVRTSGGRWDEQFF. In DNA, the CDR3 is TGCAGCGTCCGGACTAGCGGGGGCCGCTGGGATGAGCAGTTCTTC.

This sequence joins TRBV9 and TRBJ2-3, with a weak D call TRBD1 (6 bases). Germline V gene sequence: CDR1 SGDLS, CDR2 YYNGEE. The V gene lost 0 bases and the J gene lost 5 bases, with 10 bases spanning the gap. The CDR3 is 14 residues long. The CDR3 sequence: CASSVAQGQDTQYF. The CDR3 region has the DNA TGTGCCAGCAGCGTAGCCCAGGGACAAGATACGCAGTATTTT. Filled out from reference TRBV9 and TRBJ2-3, the complete variable domain reads DSGVTQTPKHLITATGQRVTLRCSPRSGDLSVYWYQQSLDQGLQFLIQYYNGEERAKGNILERFSAQQFPDLHSELNLSSLELGDSALYFCASSVAQGQDTQYFGPGTRLTVL.

The V and J genes are TRBV11-2 and TRBJ1-1, with a tentative D call TRBD1 (6 bases). The CDR3 covers 16 residues. The germline gives CDR1 SGHAT, CDR2 FQNNGV. V was shortened by 2 bases and J by 0 bases, with 13 bases between the two germline ends. This chain's CDR3 is CASSLWGGHLNTEAFF. The CDR3 coding sequence is TGTGCCAGCAGCTTATGGGGGGGACATCTGAACACTGAAGCTTTCTTT. Full variable domain (rest looked up from reference TRBV11-2 and TRBJ1-1): EAGVAQSPRYKIIEKRQSVAFWCNPISGHATLYWYQQILGQGPKLLIQFQNNGVVDDSQLPKDRFSAERLKGVDSTLKIQPAKLEDSAVYLCASSLWGGHLNTEAFFGQGTRLTVV.

CDR3 sequence (DNA): TGTGCCATCAGTCCAACAGGTAGCTTACATGGCTACACCTTC. The encoded protein is CAISPTGSLHGYTF. The chain carries TRBV10-3 and TRBJ1-2; D may be TRBD1 (5 bases). Per germline, CDR1 ENHRY and CDR2 SYGVKD. The CDR3 covers 14 residues. Between the trimmed V and J ends, which lost 5 bases and 6 bases, there was a span of 16 bases.

The chain joins TRBV5-6 to TRBJ2-7, with a weak D call TRBD2 (5 bases). The CDR3 consists of 13 residues. Germline CDR1 reads SGHDT; CDR2 reads YYEEEE. V lost 4 bases, J lost 3 bases, and 11 bases lay in between. The CDR3 sequence: CASSLPEGYEQYF. In nucleotides, the CDR3 is TGTGCCAGCAGCCTCCCCGAGGGCTACGAGCAGTACTTC.

The chain recombines TRBV7-9 with TRBJ2-3; no firm D call. The CDR3 is 14 residues long. V was trimmed by 7 bases and J by 4 bases, leaving 15 bases between them. From germline, CDR1 is SEHNR and CDR2 FQNEAQ (reference sequence). CDR3 amino acids: CASNPDWSPDTQYF. The CDR3 bases are TGTGCCAGCAACCCCGATTGGAGCCCAGATACGCAGTATTTT.

The J gene is TRBJ2-1, the V gene TRBV5-1; tentatively, D is TRBD2 (5 bases). The ends were cut back, 4 bases at V and 7 bases at J, with 18 bases in the middle. CDR1 SGHRS and CDR2 YFSETQ come from the germline V gene. This CDR3 spans 15 amino acids. The CDR3 reads CASSPDRTPWNEQFF. CDR3 bases: TGCGCCAGCAGCCCAGACCGGACTCCCTGGAATGAGCAGTTCTTC.

The V call is TRBV24-1, the J call TRBJ2-5, with D possibly matching TRBD1 (5 bases). This CDR3 comprises 15 residues. The V gene lost 3 bases and the J gene lost 1 base, with 11 bases spanning the gap. Germline V lookup: CDR1 KGHDR, CDR2 SFDVKD. This chain's CDR3 is CATSDVAGPQETQYF. The CDR3 nucleotides are TGTGCCACCAGTGATGTAGCAGGGCCCCAAGAGACCCAGTACTTC.

CDR3 amino acids: CAISPDSLGYTF. CDR3 DNA: TGTGCCATCAGTCCAGACAGTCTCGGCTACACCTTC. The chain joins TRBV10-3 to TRBJ1-2; possibly TRBD1 for D (5 bases). V dropped 5 bases and J dropped 8 bases, with 12 bases sitting between them. The CDR3 runs 12 residues. In germline, CDR1 is ENHRY, CDR2 SYGVKD.

The gene calls are TRBV5-5 and TRBJ2-2; D gene uncertain. Germline-derived CDR1 and CDR2 are SGHKS and YYEKEE (reference sequence). Trimming left V 4 bases short and J 5 bases short, with 9 bases between. The CDR3 is made up of 13 amino acids. CDR3 DNA: TGTGCCAGCAGCGCGACTGGGACCGGGGAGCTGTTTTTT. The encoded protein is CASSATGTGELFF.

The CDR3 sequence: CASSLTAAIQETQYF. In DNA, the CDR3 is TGTGCCAGCAGTTTAACAGCGGCGATCCAAGAGACCCAGTACTTC. The gene calls are TRBV27 and TRBJ2-5; possible D gene TRBD2, 5 bases. V lost 2 bases to trimming and J lost 1 base, with 11 bases between them. The V gene's germline CDR1 is MNHEY and CDR2 SMNVEV (reference sequence). CDR3 length: 15 residues.

The chain employs TRBV27 and TRBJ2-6; 8 bases fit TRBD2. The ends lost 10 bases at V and 3 bases at J; junction bases unmatched: 14. The CDR3 loop spans 17 amino acids. CDR1 MNHEY and CDR2 SMNVEV come from the germline V gene (reference sequence). The CDR3 sequence: CATRRGVSVGGANVLTF. For the CDR3, the DNA is TGTGCCACCCGGCGGGGGGTCAGTGTGGGTGGGGCCAACGTCCTGACTTTC.

This clone turned up a few times. V gene TRBV3-1 (or the pseudogene TRBV3-2) combines with J gene TRBJ1-6; 7 nucleotides match TRBD1. Germline CDR1 and CDR2: LGHDT and YNNKEL (reference sequence). The junction had 11 bases not matched to a gene; V was cut back by 5 bases and J by 7 bases. The length of the CDR3 is 16 residues. DNA of the CDR3: TGTGCCAGCAGCACCCAACAGGGGATCAGGAATTCACCCCTCCACTTT. Amino acid sequence: CASSTQQGIRNSPLHF.

This clone was counted a single time. V is TRBV28 and J is TRBJ1-5, with TRBD1 identical over 10 bases. The CDR3 is made up of 19 amino acids. Germline V gene sequence: CDR1 MDHEN, CDR2 SYDVKM. V trimming: 2 bases; J trimming: 0 bases; junction bases outside the gene matches: 10. CDR3 DNA: TGTGCCAGCAGTTTAGGGACCGGGACAGGGGCTAATAGCAATCAGCCCCAGCATTTT. As protein: CASSLGTGTGANSNQPQHF.

This clone has a handful of counts. The chain uses TRBV21-1 and TRBJ2-5; no check of the table's D call, TRBD1, against the DNA was made. TRBV21-1 is deemed a pseudogene. This CDR3 is built from 16 residues. The CDR3 region is CASSGSPTGDEETQYF. The DNA for the CDR3 is TGTGCCAGCAGCGGGTCCCCGACAGGGGACGAGGAGACCCAGTACTTC.

The V call is TRBV7-6, the J call TRBJ2-1; D might be TRBD1 (6 bases). The germline CDR1 and CDR2 sequences are SGHVS and FNYEAQ. Trimming removed 0 bases from V and 4 bases from J, with 10 bases in between. There are 15 residues in the CDR3. CDR3 amino acids: CASSLAGASYNEQFF. The CDR3 region has the DNA TGTGCCAGCAGCTTAGCGGGGGCGTCGTACAATGAGCAGTTCTTC. The whole variable domain, remainder taken from reference TRBV7-6 and TRBJ2-1, is GAGVSQSPRYKVTKRGQDVALRCDPISGHVSLYWYRQALGQGPEFLTYFNYEAQQDKSGLPNDRFSAERPEGSISTLTIQRTEQRDSAMYRCASSLAGASYNEQFFGPGTRLTVL.

This clone was found once. This sequence joins TRBV5-6 and TRBJ2-5; 9 bases are a match to TRBD1. V lost 4 bases, J lost 3 bases, and 7 bases stayed unmatched. Germline-derived CDR1 and CDR2 are SGHDT and YYEEEE. The CDR3 totals 15 residues. Here the CDR3 reads CASSLDRQGEETQYF. As DNA, the CDR3 is TGTGCCAGCAGCCTCGATCGACAGGGGGAAGAGACCCAGTACTTC.